The 12 T cell receptor beta chains reported below all come from one sample, sequenced in a study of Ad26.COV2.S vaccination and SARS-CoV-2 variants. Documented treatment: about 20 received Ad26.COV2.S at low or high dose, single or two shots; about 5 received placebo; per-sample allocation not given. On day 63 after the first injection, vaccine and placebo recipients gave samples. Sequenced by immunoSEQ multiplex PCR; TCRdb stores in-frame clones only, minus some. In the table there are about 350,000 clones, approximately 86% of which are singletons. This specimen consisted of peripheral blood, obtained in a trial of Ad26.COV2.S vaccine versus placebo. The source is a person aged 18-60 years who received the Ad26.COV2.S COVID-19 vaccine or a placebo.

The chain uses TRBV4-1 and TRBJ2-5; 13 nucleotides align to TRBD2. V trimming: 8 bases; J trimming: 2 bases; junction bases outside the gene matches: 5. The CDR3 has 15 amino acids. Per the germline V gene, CDR1 is MGHRA and CDR2 is YSYEKL. The CDR3 region is CASGTSGATQETQYF. In nucleotides, the CDR3 is TGCGCCAGCGGGACTAGCGGGGCTACTCAAGAGACCCAGTACTTC.

This clone was seen a few times. The V call is TRBV5-4, the J call TRBJ2-7; TRBD1 matches 10 bases. J lost 7 bases, V lost 3 bases, and 7 bases had no gene match. The CDR3 has 14 amino acids. The V gene's germline CDR1 is SGHNT and CDR2 YYREEE (reference sequence). The CDR3 sequence: CASSSQDRGNEQYF. The CDR3 DNA sequence: TGTGCCAGCAGCTCACAGGACAGGGGGAATGAGCAGTACTTC.

The CDR3 loop is CASSGQDSYEQYF. CDR3 DNA sequence: TGTGCCAGCAGTGGACAGGACTCCTACGAGCAGTACTTC. J is TRBJ2-7 and V is TRBV2; tentatively, D is TRBD1 (6 bases). Germline V lookup: CDR1 SNHLY, CDR2 FYNNEI. This CDR3 has 13 residues. The germline V and J ends were trimmed by 4 bases and 0 bases, with 7 bases remaining between them.

CDR3 sequence: CASSLDRVNTDTQYF. The CDR3 bases are TGCGCCAGCAGCTTGGACAGGGTTAACACAGATACGCAGTATTTT. The V call is TRBV5-1, the J call TRBJ2-3; tentatively, D is TRBD1 (6 bases). The CDR3 contains 15 residues. From germline, CDR1 is SGHRS and CDR2 YFSETQ. The V end lost 0 bases, the J end lost 2 bases, and 10 bases lay between the germline ends. Using reference TRBV5-1 and TRBJ2-3 for the parts outside the CDR3, the full variable domain is KAGVTQTPRYLIKTRGQQVTLSCSPISGHRSVSWYQQTPGQGLQFLFEYFSETQRNKGNFPGRFSGRQFSNSRSEMNVSTLELGDSALYLCASSLDRVNTDTQYFGPGTRLTVL.

The V gene is TRBV2, the J gene TRBJ2-5; D not certain. Germline CDR1 and CDR2: SNHLY and FYNNEI. The V end lost 3 bases, the J end lost 1 base, and 15 bases lay between the germline ends. This CDR3 contains 16 residues. The CDR3 here is CASSDPQVLTQETQYF. CDR3 in DNA: TGTGCCAGCAGTGATCCCCAGGTGCTGACCCAAGAGACCCAGTACTTC. Full variable domain (outside the CDR3, taken from reference TRBV2 and TRBJ2-5): EPEVTQTPSHQVTQMGQEVILRCVPISNHLYFYWYRQILGQKVEFLVSFYNNEISEKSEIFDDQFSVERPDGSNFTLKIRSTKLEDSAMYFCASSDPQVLTQETQYFGPGTRLLVL.

The genes are TRBV14 and TRBJ1-1; a weak D match, TRBD1 (6 bases). There are 16 residues in the CDR3. Germline V gene lookup returns CDR1 SGHDN and CDR2 FVKESK. Trimming stripped 3 bases from V and 2 bases from J, with 16 bases between. CDR3 in DNA: TGTGCCAGCAGCCAGGCGGGGGCTAGATCTAACACTGAAGCTTTCTTT. Its protein is CASSQAGARSNTEAFF.

This chain joins TRBV28 and TRBJ1-6, with 8 nucleotides matching TRBD1. The V and J ends lost 0 bases and 6 bases, in that order; junction bases with no gene match: 1. Per the germline V gene, CDR1 is MDHEN and CDR2 is SYDVKM. The CDR3 extends over 15 amino acids. CDR3 amino acids: CASSLWQGANSPLHF. In nucleotides, the CDR3 is TGTGCCAGCAGTTTATGGCAGGGGGCTAATTCACCCCTCCACTTT. The whole variable domain, remainder taken from reference TRBV28 and TRBJ1-6, is DVKVTQSSRYLVKRTGEKVFLECVQDMDHENMFWYRQDPGLGLRLIYFSYDVKMKEKGDIPEGYSVSREKKERFSLILESASTNQTSMYLCASSLWQGANSPLHFGNGTRLTVT.

The chain joins TRBV5-1 to TRBJ2-3; D uncertain. The CDR3 is 15 amino acids. CDR1 and CDR2 (germline): SGHRS, YFSETQ. Trimming pared 0 bases from V and 0 bases from J, leaving 8 bases between. For the CDR3, the DNA is TGCGCCAGCAGCTTGGCGCTGACTAGCACAGATACGCAGTATTTT. Protein sequence: CASSLALTSTDTQYF.

The rearrangement joins TRBV4-1 to TRBJ1-1; the D gene is possibly TRBD1 (5 bases). Trimming pared 0 bases from V and 2 bases from J, leaving 16 bases between. This CDR3 is built from 17 residues. Germline assignment: CDR1 MGHRA and CDR2 YSYEKL. The CDR3 sequence: CASSQEWIRQTNTEAFF. In nucleotides, the CDR3 is TGCGCCAGCAGCCAAGAGTGGATTAGACAGACCAACACTGAAGCTTTCTTT.

J is TRBJ2-3 and V is TRBV7-2; a weak D match, TRBD2 (5 bases). The CDR3 length is 16 residues. Germline-derived CDR1 and CDR2 are SGHTA and FQGNSA. V was clipped by 6 bases and J by 2 bases, with 18 bases between them. CDR3 in amino acids: CASSSPSGRNTDTQYF. The CDR3 DNA reads TGTGCCAGCAGTTCCCCCAGCGGCCGGAACACAGATACGCAGTATTTT.

This clone was detected only a few times. V usage is TRBV2 and J usage is TRBJ2-5; 14 positions match TRBD2. Germline-derived CDR1 and CDR2 are SNHLY and FYNNEI. The CDR3 length is 15 residues. J gave up 5 bases and V 6 bases, and 5 bases lay outside the gene matches. The CDR3 DNA reads as TGTGCCAGCAGGGAGACTAGCGGGAGGGGGGAGACCCAGTACTTC. The encoded protein is CASRETSGRGETQYF. Variable domain in full (rest from reference TRBV2 and TRBJ2-5): EPEVTQTPSHQVTQMGQEVILRCVPISNHLYFYWYRQILGQKVEFLVSFYNNEISEKSEIFDDQFSVERPDGSNFTLKIRSTKLEDSAMYFCASRETSGRGETQYFGPGTRLLVL.

This chain connects TRBV28 to TRBJ1-2; TRBD1 aligns across 7 bases. The CDR3 sequence is 12 residues long. Germline V lookup: CDR1 MDHEN, CDR2 SYDVKM. J was trimmed by 8 bases and V by 6 bases; bases with no gene match: 6. CDR3 coding DNA: TGTGCCAGCAGCTCGACAGGGTGGGGCTACACCTTC. Translation: CASSSTGWGYTF.